Listed below are T cell receptor beta chains from one sample, sequenced in a study of shared clonotypes between healthy human individuals. Only in-frame clones appear in the TCRdb table, and some are missing; sequencing was by immunoSEQ multiplex PCR. The sample shows 500,000 to 550,000 clones, approximately 94% of them seen only once. The specimen was naive CD4+ T cells sorted from blood. Receptors were obtained from a young woman in good health. The CDR3 runs from the conserved cysteine through the conserved F or W. The order of the fields is J gene, V gene, D gene, clone size, CDR3 DNA, CDR3 protein. D genes are given only for firm matches. Part of the rows lack a size; the others show once, few, many or a class for expanded clones.

TRBJ2-1	TRBV5-4	TRBD2	-	TGTGCCAGCAGCGGGGGGGCTAGCGGGAACTACAATGAGCAGTTCTTC	CASSGGASGNYNEQFF
TRBJ1-3	TRBV5-1	-	-	TGCGCCAGCAGCTTGGGAGAAATCGGAGACACCATATATTTT	CASSLGEIGDTIYF
TRBJ2-3	TRBV28	-	-	TGTGCCAGCAACAAACCCCCCAGCACAGATACGCAGTATTTT	CASNKPPSTDTQYF
TRBJ2-4	TRBV19	-	-	TGTGCCAGTAGTCTGATTGGGCCAGGCGCGTCCCCCAAAAACATTCAGTACTTC	CASSLIGPGASPKNIQYF
TRBJ2-2	TRBV6-6	-	-	TGTGCCAGCAGTCCCCAGGGAACCGGGGAGCTGTTTTTT	CASSPQGTGELFF
TRBJ2-7	TRBV27	-	once	TGTGCCAGCAGTGTCCGGGACGGAGCCTACGAGCAGTACTTC	CASSVRDGAYEQYF
TRBJ2-1	TRBV7-9	TRBD2	-	TGTGCCAGCAGCTTAGGCAGCGGGAGTCGCAATGAGCAGTTCTTC	CASSLGSGSRNEQFF
TRBJ2-3	TRBV4-1	-	-	TGCGCCAGCAGCCGGAACACAGGGCTTGGAGATACGCAGTATTTT	CASSRNTGLGDTQYF
TRBJ2-7	TRBV15	-	-	TGTGCCACCAGCAGAGGGAGGCGAGTAGCCGCCTACGAGCAGTACTTC	CATSRGRRVAAYEQYF
TRBJ2-6	TRBV28	-	-	TGTGCCAGCAGTTTGCAGGCCGGGGCCAACGTCCTGACTTTC	CASSLQAGANVLTF
TRBJ2-2	TRBV18	TRBD2	few	TGTGCCAGCTCACAAATAGCGGGAGGGCCCACCGGGGAGCTGTTTTTT	CASSQIAGGPTGELFF
TRBJ1-3	TRBV7-9	-	-	TGTGCCAGCAGATCGACCGGGTCGGGAAACACCATATATTTT	CASRSTGSGNTIYF
TRBJ1-2	TRBV5-1	-	-	TGCGCCAGCAGCACAGCTGCCTCATATTACTATGGCTACACCTTC	CASSTAASYYYGYTF
TRBJ1-2	TRBV28	-	-	TGTGCCAGCAGTTTATTTGGGGCTATCTATGGCTACACCTTC	CASSLFGAIYGYTF
TRBJ2-7	TRBV5-4	TRBD2	-	TGTGCCAGCAGCTTCGCTAGCGGGAGTGGGTACGAGCAGTACTTC	CASSFASGSGYEQYF
TRBJ2-5	TRBV4-2	TRBD2	-	TGTGCCAGCAGCCAAGACCTCGTCAGCGGGATGAAGACCCAGTACTTC	CASSQDLVSGMKTQYF
TRBJ2-7	TRBV11-2	TRBD1	-	TGTGCCACCGTTGAGTTACAGGGGAATTCCTACGAGCAGTACTTC	CATVELQGNSYEQYF
TRBJ1-2	TRBV21-1	-	few	TGTGCCAGCAGAATGAGGGGACCCGGTGGCTACACCTTC	CASRMRGPGGYTF
TRBJ2-1	TRBV5-1	-	-	TGCGCCAGCAGCTTGGCAGGGGAACCGTTCTTC	CASSLAGEPFF
TRBJ2-5	TRBV5-8	-	-	TGTGCCAGCAGCTTGGGGCGGGGACAAGAGACCCAGTACTTC	CASSLGRGQETQYF
TRBJ2-7	TRBV7-9	TRBD1	-	TGTGCCAGCAGCCGGGACAGGGCCGAGCAGTACTTC	CASSRDRAEQYF
TRBJ1-5	TRBV28	-	-	TGTGCCTCAACCCCTAGCGGCAATCAGCCCCAGCATTTT	CASTPSGNQPQHF
TRBJ2-5	TRBV2	-	-	TGTGCCAGCAGGGCGGGGACATTCTACCAAGGGTCCCAGTACTTC	CASRAGTFYQGSQYF
TRBJ2-7	TRBV5-1	TRBD2	-	TGCGCCAGCAGCCTGGCGCGGGAGTCATACGAGCAGTACTTC	CASSLARESYEQYF
TRBJ2-7	TRBV28	TRBD1	-	TGTGCCAGCAGTGACACCGGGACAGGGGGTTACGAGCAGTACTTC	CASSDTGTGGYEQYF
TRBJ2-7	TRBV5-6	TRBD2	-	TGTGCCAGCAGCTTGGGACTAGCGGAGACCTACGAGCAGTACTTC	CASSLGLAETYEQYF